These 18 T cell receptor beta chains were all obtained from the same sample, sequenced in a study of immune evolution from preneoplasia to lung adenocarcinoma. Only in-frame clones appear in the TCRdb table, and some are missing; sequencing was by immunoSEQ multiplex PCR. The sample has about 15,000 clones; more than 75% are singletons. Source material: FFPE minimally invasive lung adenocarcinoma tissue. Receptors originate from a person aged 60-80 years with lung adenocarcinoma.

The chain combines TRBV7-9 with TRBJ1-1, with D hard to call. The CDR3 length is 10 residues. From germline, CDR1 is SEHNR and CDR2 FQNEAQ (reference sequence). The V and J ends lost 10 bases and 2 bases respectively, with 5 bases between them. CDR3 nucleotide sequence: TGTGCCACCCATAACACTGAAGCTTTCTTT. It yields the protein CATHNTEAFF.

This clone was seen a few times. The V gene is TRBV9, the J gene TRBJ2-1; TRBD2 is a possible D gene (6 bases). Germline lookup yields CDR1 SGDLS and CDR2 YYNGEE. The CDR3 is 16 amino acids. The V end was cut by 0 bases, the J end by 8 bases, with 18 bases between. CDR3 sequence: CASSVVGTQIRHEQFF. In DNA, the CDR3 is TGTGCCAGCAGCGTAGTCGGGACTCAAATAAGGCATGAGCAGTTCTTC.

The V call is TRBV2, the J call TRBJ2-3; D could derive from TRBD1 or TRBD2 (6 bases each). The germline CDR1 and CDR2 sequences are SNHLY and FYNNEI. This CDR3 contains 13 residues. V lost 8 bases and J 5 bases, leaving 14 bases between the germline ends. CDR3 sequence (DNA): TGTGCCAGCGGAAGGGGGGCCGGAGATACGCAGTATTTT. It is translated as CASGRGAGDTQYF.

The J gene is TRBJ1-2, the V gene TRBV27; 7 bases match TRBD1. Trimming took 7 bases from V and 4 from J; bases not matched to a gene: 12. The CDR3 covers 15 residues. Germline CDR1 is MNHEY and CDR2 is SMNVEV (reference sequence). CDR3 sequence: CASTTVPGQSYGYTF. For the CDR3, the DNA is TGTGCCAGCACCACAGTCCCGGGACAGTCCTATGGCTACACCTTC.

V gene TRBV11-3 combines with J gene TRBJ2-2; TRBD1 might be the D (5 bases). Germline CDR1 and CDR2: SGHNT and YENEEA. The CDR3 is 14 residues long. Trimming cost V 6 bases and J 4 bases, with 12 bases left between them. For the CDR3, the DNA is TGTGCCAGCAGACCGGACACGCTCACCGGGGAGCTGTTTTTT. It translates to CASRPDTLTGELFF.

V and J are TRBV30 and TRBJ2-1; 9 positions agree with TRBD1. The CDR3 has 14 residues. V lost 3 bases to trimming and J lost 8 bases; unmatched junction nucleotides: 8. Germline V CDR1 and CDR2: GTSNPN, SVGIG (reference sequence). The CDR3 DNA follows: TGTGCCTGGAGCCGGGACAGGGTGGAGCATGAGCAGTTCTTC. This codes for CAWSRDRVEHEQFF.

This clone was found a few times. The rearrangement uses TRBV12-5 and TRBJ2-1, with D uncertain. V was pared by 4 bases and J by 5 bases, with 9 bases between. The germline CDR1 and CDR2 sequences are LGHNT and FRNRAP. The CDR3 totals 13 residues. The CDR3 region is CASGSLTHNEQFF. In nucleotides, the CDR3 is TGTGCTAGTGGTTCCTTGACCCACAATGAGCAGTTCTTC. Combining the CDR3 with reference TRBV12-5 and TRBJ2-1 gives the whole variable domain DARVTQTPRHKVTEMGQEVTMRCQPILGHNTVFWYRQTMMQGLELLAYFRNRAPLDDSGMPKDRFSAEMPDATLATLKIQPSEPRDSAVYFCASGSLTHNEQFFGPGTRLTVL.

Here the CDR3 reads CASSPPHNEQFF. CDR3 nucleotides: TGTGCCAGCAGTCCGCCACACAATGAGCAGTTCTTC. This chain joins TRBV28 and TRBJ2-1; D is undetermined. The CDR3 extends over 12 amino acids. CDR1 is MDHEN and CDR2 is SYDVKM in the germline V gene. The ends were cut back, 5 bases at V and 5 bases at J, with 7 bases in the middle.

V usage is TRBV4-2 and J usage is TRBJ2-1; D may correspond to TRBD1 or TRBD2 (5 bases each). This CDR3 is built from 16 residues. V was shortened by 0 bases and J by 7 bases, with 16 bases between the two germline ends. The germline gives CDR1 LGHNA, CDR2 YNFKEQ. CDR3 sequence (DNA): TGTGCCAGCAGCCAAGATTTGGGGACGCCTCCAAATGAGCAGTTCTTC. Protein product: CASSQDLGTPPNEQFF.

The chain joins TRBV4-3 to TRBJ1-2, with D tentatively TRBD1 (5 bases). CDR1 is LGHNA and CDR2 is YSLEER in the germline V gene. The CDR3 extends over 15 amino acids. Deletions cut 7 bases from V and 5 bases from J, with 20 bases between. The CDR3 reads CASTAGRAGSYGYTF. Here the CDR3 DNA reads TGCGCCAGCACCGCTGGGCGGGCAGGGAGTTATGGCTACACCTTC.

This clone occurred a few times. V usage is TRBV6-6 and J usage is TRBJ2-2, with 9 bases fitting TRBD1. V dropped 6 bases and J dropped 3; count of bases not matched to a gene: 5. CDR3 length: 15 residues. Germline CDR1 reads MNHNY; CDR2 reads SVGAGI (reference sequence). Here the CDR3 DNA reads TGTGCCAGCAGCCCAACAGGGGGCGACACCGGGGAGCTGTTTTTT. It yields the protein CASSPTGGDTGELFF.

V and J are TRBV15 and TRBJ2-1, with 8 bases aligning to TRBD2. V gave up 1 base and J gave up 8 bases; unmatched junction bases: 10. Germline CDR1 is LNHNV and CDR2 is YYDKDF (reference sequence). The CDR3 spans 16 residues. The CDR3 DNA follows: TGTGCCACCAGCAGAGGTCTCCAGCGGGAGTTGGATGAGCAGTTCTTC. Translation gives CATSRGLQRELDEQFF. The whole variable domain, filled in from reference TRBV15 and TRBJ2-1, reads DAMVIQNPRYQVTQFGKPVTLSCSQTLNHNVMYWYQQKSSQAPKLLFHYYDKDFNNEADTPDNFQSRRPNTSFCFLDIRSPGLGDTAMYLCATSRGLQRELDEQFFGPGTRLTVL.

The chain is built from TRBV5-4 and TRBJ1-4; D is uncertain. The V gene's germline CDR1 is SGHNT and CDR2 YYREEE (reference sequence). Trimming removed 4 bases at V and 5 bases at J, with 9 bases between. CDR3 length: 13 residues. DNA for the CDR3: TGTGCCAGCAGCCCCAGTCCCAATGAAAAACTGTTTTTT. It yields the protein CASSPSPNEKLFF.

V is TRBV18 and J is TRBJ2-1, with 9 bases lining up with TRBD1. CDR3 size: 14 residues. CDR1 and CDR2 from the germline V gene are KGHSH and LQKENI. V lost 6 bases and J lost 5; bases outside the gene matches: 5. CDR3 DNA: TGTGCCAGCTCCCTGGGACAGGGTCACAATGAGCAGTTCTTC. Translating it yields CASSLGQGHNEQFF.

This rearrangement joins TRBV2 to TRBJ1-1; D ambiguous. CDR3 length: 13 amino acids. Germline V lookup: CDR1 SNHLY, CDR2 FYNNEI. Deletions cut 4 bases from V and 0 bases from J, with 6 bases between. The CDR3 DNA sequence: TGTGCCAGCAGTGGGGAACTGAACACTGAAGCTTTCTTT. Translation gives CASSGELNTEAFF. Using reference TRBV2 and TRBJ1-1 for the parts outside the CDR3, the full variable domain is EPEVTQTPSHQVTQMGQEVILRCVPISNHLYFYWYRQILGQKVEFLVSFYNNEISEKSEIFDDQFSVERPDGSNFTLKIRSTKLEDSAMYFCASSGELNTEAFFGQGTRLTVV.

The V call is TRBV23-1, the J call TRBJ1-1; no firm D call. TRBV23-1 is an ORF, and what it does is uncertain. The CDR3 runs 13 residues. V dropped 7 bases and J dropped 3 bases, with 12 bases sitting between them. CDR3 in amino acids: CASITEMYTEAFF. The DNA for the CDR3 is TGCGCCAGCATCACTGAGATGTACACTGAAGCTTTCTTT.

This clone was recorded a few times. CDR3 residues: CASSLALGNSYEQYF. CDR3 DNA sequence: TGTGCCAGCAGCTTAGCTCTAGGAAACTCCTACGAGCAGTACTTC. The J gene is TRBJ2-7, the V gene TRBV11-3; no firm D call. Germline V gene data show CDR1 as SGHNT and CDR2 as YENEEA. Trimming took 1 base from V and 0 from J, leaving 10 bases between them. This CDR3 contains 15 residues.

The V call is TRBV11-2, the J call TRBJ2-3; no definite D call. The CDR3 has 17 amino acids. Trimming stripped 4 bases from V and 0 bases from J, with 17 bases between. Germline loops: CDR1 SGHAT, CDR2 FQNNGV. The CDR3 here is CASSSPPRPRSTDTQYF. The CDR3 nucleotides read TGTGCCAGCAGCTCTCCCCCTCGGCCCCGGAGCACAGATACGCAGTATTTT.